This T cell receptor beta chain comes out of a study of spatial heterogeneity in lung cancer. Study summary: There was a strong correlation between the counts of TCR transcripts measured in tumor regions and a T cell transcriptional module score that was calculated from matched bulk RNA-seq.

Between the trimmed V and J ends, which lost 2 bases and 5 bases, there was a span of 12 bases. The length of the CDR3 is 14 residues. A distinct unique molecular identifier was carried by each TCR cDNA molecule. TCRdb independently ran MiXCR on the 5' RACE reads; one entry per CDR3 protein. The sample lists thousands of distinct CDR3 sequences, about 7% occurring once. The time point is: sample taken at primary tumor resection. Sequencing was performed on whole RNA extracted from tumor and nontumor lung tissue, or from frozen PBMC, and the material was left unsorted. This clonotype was detected many times. The target antigen is unknown. Study-wide findings and caveats: Expanded intratumoral alpha and beta TCR counts tracked tumor mutation counts.

The chain joins TRBV12-3 or TRBV12-4 to TRBJ2-5, with TRBD1 as a possible D gene (5 bases). The sequences come from lung tumor tissue, collected at surgery. The sequence was obtained from a male donor with early-stage non-small cell lung cancer. CDR3 coding DNA: TGTGCCAGCAGTTTAAGGGGAAGTGGTGAGACCCAGTACTTC. This gives the protein CASSLRGSGETQYF.